The subject of this entry is one T cell receptor beta chain. No antigen is known for it. With 6 bases removed from V and 5 bases from J, the gap between germline ends came to 21 bases. The CDR3 totals 16 residues. Germline V CDR1 and CDR2: KGHDR, SFDVKD. The data are from a study of CD8 T cells in ankylosing spondylitis. Regarding the study as a whole: Several highly homologous variants formed a TCR beta motif that appeared characteristic of ankylosing spondylitis blood.

TCRdb fed the 5' RACE reads into MiXCR, producing one record per CDR3 protein. The sample lists under 550,000 distinct CDR3 sequences, 26% occurring once. Sample: blood, either unsorted or a sorted T cell fraction (not recorded which). The sequence was collected from a male donor with ankylosing spondylitis. The V gene is TRBV24-1, the J gene TRBJ2-5; tentative D call: TRBD1 (7 bases). The CDR3 DNA reads as TGTGCCACCAGTACCCTTGGAGGGGGCATTGGGGAGACCCAGTACTTC. It encodes CATSTLGGGIGETQYF.